The 9 T cell receptor beta chains below come from one sample, sequenced in a study of cytomegalovirus exposure and HLA in healthy donors. The PCR employed 60 Vbeta primers together with 13 Jbeta primers. The table came from immunoSEQ multiplex PCR; TCRdb's copy has only in-frame clones and leaves some out. In the table there are around 140,000 clones, about 80% of which are singletons. Sequencing was done on a sample of PBMCs. Receptor source: a female donor in good health and CMV-seronegative.

This clone was detected only once. V gene TRBV27 combines with J gene TRBJ2-7; TRBD2 might be the D (6 bases). The CDR3 sequence is 14 residues long. Germline V gene lookup returns CDR1 MNHEY and CDR2 SMNVEV (reference sequence). Trimming took off 5 bases at V and 4 bases at J, with 15 bases between the two ends. The DNA for the CDR3 is TGTGCCAGCAGTAACTCTCGACTAGTATACGAGCAGTACTTC. Its protein product is CASSNSRLVYEQYF.

The genes are TRBV11-1 and TRBJ2-1, with TRBD2 identical over 11 bases. Germline assignment: CDR1 SGHAT and CDR2 FQDESV (reference sequence). After removal of 4 bases from V and 9 bases from J, the junction contained 11 bases not matched to a gene. The CDR3 is 16 residues long. CDR3 amino acids: CASSSRVLAGGGEQFF. The CDR3 DNA sequence: TGTGCCAGCAGCTCCAGGGTGCTAGCGGGGGGAGGTGAGCAGTTCTTC.

This rearrangement joins TRBV9 to TRBJ2-3, with TRBD1 identical over 7 bases. This CDR3 is built from 16 residues. Per germline, CDR1 SGDLS and CDR2 YYNGEE. Trimming at V came to 4 bases and at J to 6 bases, leaving 14 bases not matched to a gene. The CDR3 sequence: CASSPQGEGRRDTQYF. CDR3 coding DNA: TGTGCCAGCAGCCCCCAGGGGGAAGGTCGGAGGGATACGCAGTATTTT.

This clone has a single count. V and J are TRBV5-5 and TRBJ1-2; 7 nucleotides align to TRBD1. This CDR3 is built from 15 residues. Germline CDR1 reads SGHKS; CDR2 reads YYEKEE (reference sequence). V trimming: 2 bases; J trimming: 8 bases; junction bases outside the gene matches: 12. The CDR3, as DNA: TGTGCCAGCAGCTTCATAGACAGGGTAGGAGAAGGCTACACCTTC. Amino acid sequence: CASSFIDRVGEGYTF.

The chain links TRBV4-1 to TRBJ2-5; 13 bases fit TRBD2. CDR1 MGHRA and CDR2 YSYEKL come from the germline V gene. V lost 4 bases, J lost 5 bases, and 10 bases stayed unmatched. The CDR3 loop spans 17 amino acids. Here the CDR3 reads CASSRDRTSGSAETQYF. CDR3 coding DNA: TGCGCCAGCAGCCGAGACCGGACTAGCGGGAGCGCGGAGACCCAGTACTTC.

With regard to this clone: Mismatch with germline at one junction end may stem from a read error. This chain uses TRBV7-9 with TRBJ2-7, with a tentative D call TRBD2 (5 bases). Per the germline V gene, CDR1 is SEHNR and CDR2 is FQNEAQ (reference sequence). The CDR3 sequence is 14 residues long. CDR3 in amino acids: CSSSLGSRAYEQYF. The CDR3, as DNA: TGTTCCAGCAGCTTGGGGTCGAGGGCCTACGAGCAGTACTTC.

Note on this clone: One junction end disagrees with the germline gene, perhaps due to a read error. The chain has TRBV7-9 and TRBJ1-1; perhaps TRBD1 as D (5 bases). CDR3 size: 14 residues. Germline values: CDR1 SEHNR, CDR2 FQNEAQ (reference sequence). The CDR3 loop reads CSSSSWTPSPEAFF. DNA for the CDR3: TGTTCCAGCAGCTCTTGGACACCATCCCCTGAAGCTTTCTTT.

This chain connects TRBV28 to TRBJ1-5; weak D call: TRBD1 (6 bases). This CDR3 comprises 14 residues. CDR1 MDHEN and CDR2 SYDVKM come from the germline V gene. Trimming cost V 1 base and J 4 bases, with 8 bases left between them. The chain's CDR3 is CASSLSDSNQPQHF. The CDR3 region has the DNA TGTGCCAGCAGTTTATCGGACAGTAATCAGCCCCAGCATTTT.

The gene calls are TRBV6-1 and TRBJ1-5; D unclear. This CDR3 has 11 amino acids. Per germline, CDR1 MNHNS and CDR2 SASEGT. The V end was cut by 6 bases, the J end by 6 bases, with 6 bases between. The CDR3 is CASSRAQPQHF. CDR3 in DNA: TGTGCCAGCAGCCGCGCTCAGCCCCAGCATTTT.